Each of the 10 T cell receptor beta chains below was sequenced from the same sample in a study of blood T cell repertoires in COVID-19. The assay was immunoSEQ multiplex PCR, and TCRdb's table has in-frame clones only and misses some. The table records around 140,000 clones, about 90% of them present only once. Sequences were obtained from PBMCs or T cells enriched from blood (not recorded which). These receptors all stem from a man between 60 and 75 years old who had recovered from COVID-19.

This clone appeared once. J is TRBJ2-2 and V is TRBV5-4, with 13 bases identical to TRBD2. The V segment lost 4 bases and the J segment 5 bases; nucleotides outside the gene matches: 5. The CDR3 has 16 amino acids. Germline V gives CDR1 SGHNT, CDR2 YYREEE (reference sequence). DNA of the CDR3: TGTGCCAGCAGCCGTACTAGCGGGAGGGGGACCGGGGAGCTGTTTTTT. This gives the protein CASSRTSGRGTGELFF.

This CDR3 reads CARRGFGNQPQHF. For the CDR3, the DNA is TGTGCCAGAAGGGGGTTCGGCAATCAGCCCCAGCATTTT. The chain employs TRBV12-3 or TRBV12-4 and TRBJ1-5, with a possible D match to TRBD1 (6 bases). The CDR3 contains 13 residues. Trimming took off 9 bases at V and 2 bases at J, with 11 bases between the two ends.

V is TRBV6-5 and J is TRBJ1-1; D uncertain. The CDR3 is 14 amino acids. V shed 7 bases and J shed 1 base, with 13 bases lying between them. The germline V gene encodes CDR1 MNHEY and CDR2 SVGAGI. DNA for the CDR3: TGTGCCAGCAATCGAGGGCGGGGGAACACTGAAGCTTTCTTT. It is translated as CASNRGRGNTEAFF.

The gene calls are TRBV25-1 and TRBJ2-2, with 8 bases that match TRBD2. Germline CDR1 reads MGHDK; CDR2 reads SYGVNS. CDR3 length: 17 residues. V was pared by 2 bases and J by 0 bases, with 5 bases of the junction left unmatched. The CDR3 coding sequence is TGTGCCAGCAGTGAAACCCCCGGGAGGGCGAACACCGGGGAGCTGTTTTTT. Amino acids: CASSETPGRANTGELFF.

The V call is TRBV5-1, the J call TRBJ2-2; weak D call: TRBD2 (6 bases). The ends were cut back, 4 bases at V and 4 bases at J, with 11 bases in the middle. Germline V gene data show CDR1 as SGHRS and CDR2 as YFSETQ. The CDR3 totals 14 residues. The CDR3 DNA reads TGCGCCAGCAGCCTGACAGCGGGCACCGGGGAGCTGTTTTTT. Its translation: CASSLTAGTGELFF.

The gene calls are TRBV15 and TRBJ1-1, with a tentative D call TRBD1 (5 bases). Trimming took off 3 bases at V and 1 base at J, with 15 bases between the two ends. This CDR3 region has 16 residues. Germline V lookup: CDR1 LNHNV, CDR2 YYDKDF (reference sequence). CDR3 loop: CATSRDIVGRNTEAFF. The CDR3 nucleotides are TGTGCCACCAGCAGGGACATAGTTGGTCGGAACACTGAAGCTTTCTTT.

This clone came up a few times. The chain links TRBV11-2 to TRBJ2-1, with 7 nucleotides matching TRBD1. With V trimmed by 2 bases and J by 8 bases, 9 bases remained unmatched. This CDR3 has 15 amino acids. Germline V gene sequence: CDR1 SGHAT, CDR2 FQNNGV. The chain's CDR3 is CASSLLTGFWDEQFF. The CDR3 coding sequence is TGTGCCAGCAGCTTACTGACAGGGTTCTGGGATGAGCAGTTCTTC.

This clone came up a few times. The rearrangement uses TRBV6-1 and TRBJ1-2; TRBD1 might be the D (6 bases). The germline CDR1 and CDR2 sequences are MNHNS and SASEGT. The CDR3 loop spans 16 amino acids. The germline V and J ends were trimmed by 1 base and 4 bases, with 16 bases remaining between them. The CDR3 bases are TGTGCCAGCAGTGAAGGTGGAGCGGGGGCTTTCTATGGCTACACCTTC. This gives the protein CASSEGGAGAFYGYTF.

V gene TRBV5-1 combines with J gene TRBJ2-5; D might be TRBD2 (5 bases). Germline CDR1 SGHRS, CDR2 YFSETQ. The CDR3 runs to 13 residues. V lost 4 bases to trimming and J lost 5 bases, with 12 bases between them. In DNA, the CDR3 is TGCGCCAGCAGCCCTCGGACGGGGGAGACCCAGTACTTC. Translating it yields CASSPRTGETQYF. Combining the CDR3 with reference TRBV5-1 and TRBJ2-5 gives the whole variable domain KAGVTQTPRYLIKTRGQQVTLSCSPISGHRSVSWYQQTPGQGLQFLFEYFSETQRNKGNFPGRFSGRQFSNSRSEMNVSTLELGDSALYLCASSPRTGETQYFGPGTRLLVL.

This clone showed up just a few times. For the CDR3, the DNA is TGCGCCAGCAGCTGGGGACTAGCAACTAGCACAGATACGCAGTATTTT. Amino acid sequence: CASSWGLATSTDTQYF. The J gene is TRBJ2-3, the V gene TRBV5-1, with 9 bases lining up with TRBD2. Germline V CDR1 and CDR2: SGHRS, YFSETQ. There are 16 residues in the CDR3. Trimming at V came to 3 bases and at J to 0 bases, leaving 5 bases not matched to a gene.